Here is one TCR beta chain with its context. This sample stems from a study of cytomegalovirus exposure and HLA in healthy donors. The germline V gene encodes CDR1 SGHTA and CDR2 FQGNSA. Trimming shortened V by 5 bases and J by 2 bases, and 16 bases separated the two germline ends. There are 15 residues in the CDR3. PCR amplification relied on 60 Vbeta primers (plus 13 Jbeta primers). Data came from immunoSEQ multiplex PCR; TCRdb stores just in-frame clones and leaves some out. The repertoire holds 65,000 to 70,000 clones, with less than 70% as singletons. The chain employs TRBV7-2 and TRBJ2-7; D perhaps matches TRBD2 (5 bases). The TCR comes from a woman in her thirties in good health and CMV-seronegative. Sequencing was performed on PBMCs. CDR3 DNA: TGTGCCAGCAGCACCCTAGTCGGGGAAACCTACGAGCAGTACTTC. Amino acids: CASSTLVGETYEQYF.